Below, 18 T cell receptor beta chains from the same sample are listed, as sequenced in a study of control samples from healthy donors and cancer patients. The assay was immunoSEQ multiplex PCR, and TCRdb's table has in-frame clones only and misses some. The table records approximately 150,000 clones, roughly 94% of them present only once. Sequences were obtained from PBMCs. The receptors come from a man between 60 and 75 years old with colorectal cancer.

CDR3 loop: CASSAKQGNNEQFF. The DNA for the CDR3 is TGTGCCAGCAGCGCAAAACAGGGGAACAATGAGCAGTTCTTC. This sequence joins TRBV9 and TRBJ2-1; 7 positions agree with TRBD1. Germline-derived CDR1 and CDR2 are SGDLS and YYNGEE. V was pared by 3 bases and J by 5 bases, with 5 bases of the junction left unmatched. The CDR3 totals 14 residues. Together with reference TRBV9 and TRBJ2-1, the CDR3 gives the full variable domain: DSGVTQTPKHLITATGQRVTLRCSPRSGDLSVYWYQQSLDQGLQFLIQYYNGEERAKGNILERFSAQQFPDLHSELNLSSLELGDSALYFCASSAKQGNNEQFFGPGTRLTVL.

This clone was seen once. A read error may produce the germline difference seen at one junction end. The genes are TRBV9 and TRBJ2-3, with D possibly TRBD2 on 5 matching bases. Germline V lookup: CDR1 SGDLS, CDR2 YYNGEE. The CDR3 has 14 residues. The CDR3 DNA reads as TGTGCCAGCAGCGCCTCTGCCCTAGCAGAGACGCAGTATTTT. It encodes CASSASALAETQYF.

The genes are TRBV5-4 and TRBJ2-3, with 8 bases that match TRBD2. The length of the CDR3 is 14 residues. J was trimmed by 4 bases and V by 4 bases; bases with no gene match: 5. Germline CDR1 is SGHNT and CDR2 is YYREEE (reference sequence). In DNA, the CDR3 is TGTGCCAGCAGCGATACGGGGGGGCCAGATACGCAGTATTTT. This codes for CASSDTGGPDTQYF.

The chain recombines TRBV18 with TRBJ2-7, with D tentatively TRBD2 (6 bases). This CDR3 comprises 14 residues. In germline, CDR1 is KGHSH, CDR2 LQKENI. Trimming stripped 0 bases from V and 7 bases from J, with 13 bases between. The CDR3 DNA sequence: TGTGCCAGCTCACCACCTGTTCAGGCGGGAGAGCAGTACTTC. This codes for CASSPPVQAGEQYF.

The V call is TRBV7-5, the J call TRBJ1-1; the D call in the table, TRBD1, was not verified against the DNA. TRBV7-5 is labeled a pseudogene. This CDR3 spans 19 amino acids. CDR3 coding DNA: TGTGCCAGAAGCCCCAGCAACCCCGGGACAAGGGGGAAGAACACTGAAGCTTTCTTT. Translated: CARSPSNPGTRGKNTEAFF.

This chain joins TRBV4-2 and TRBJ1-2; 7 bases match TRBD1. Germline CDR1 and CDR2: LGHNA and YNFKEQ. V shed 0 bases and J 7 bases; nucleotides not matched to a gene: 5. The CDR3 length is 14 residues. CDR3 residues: CASSQERGRGGYTF. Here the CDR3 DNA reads TGTGCCAGCAGCCAAGAAAGGGGGCGGGGTGGCTACACCTTC.

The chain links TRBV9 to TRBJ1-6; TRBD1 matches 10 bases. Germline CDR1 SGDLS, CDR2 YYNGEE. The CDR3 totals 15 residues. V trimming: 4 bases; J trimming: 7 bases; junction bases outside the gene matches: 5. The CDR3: CASSPVGQGNSPLHF. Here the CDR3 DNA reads TGTGCCAGCAGCCCCGTGGGACAGGGGAATTCACCCCTCCACTTT.

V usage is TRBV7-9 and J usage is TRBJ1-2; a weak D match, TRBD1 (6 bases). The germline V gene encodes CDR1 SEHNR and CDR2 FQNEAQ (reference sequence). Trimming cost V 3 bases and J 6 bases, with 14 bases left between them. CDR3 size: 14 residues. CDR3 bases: TGTGCCAGCAGCTTCGCGGACAGTCTGCATGGCTACACCTTC. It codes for CASSFADSLHGYTF.

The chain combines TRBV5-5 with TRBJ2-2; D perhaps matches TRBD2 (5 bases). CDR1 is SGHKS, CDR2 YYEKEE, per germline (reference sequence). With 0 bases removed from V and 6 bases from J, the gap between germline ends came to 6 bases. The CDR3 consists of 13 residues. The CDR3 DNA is TGTGCCAGCAGCTTGGGCGGGCCCGGGGAGCTGTTTTTT. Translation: CASSLGGPGELFF. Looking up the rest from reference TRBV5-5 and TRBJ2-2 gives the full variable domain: DAGVTQSPTHLIKTRGQQVTLRCSPISGHKSVSWYQQVLGQGPQFIFQYYEKEERGRGNFPDRFSARQFPNYSSELNVNALLLGDSALYLCASSLGGPGELFFGEGSRLTVL.

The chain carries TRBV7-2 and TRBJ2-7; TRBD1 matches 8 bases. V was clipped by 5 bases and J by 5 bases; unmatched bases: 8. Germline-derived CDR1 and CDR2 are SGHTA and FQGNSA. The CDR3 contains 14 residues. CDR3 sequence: CASSPRQGSHEQYF. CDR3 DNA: TGTGCCAGCAGCCCTCGACAGGGGAGCCACGAGCAGTACTTC.

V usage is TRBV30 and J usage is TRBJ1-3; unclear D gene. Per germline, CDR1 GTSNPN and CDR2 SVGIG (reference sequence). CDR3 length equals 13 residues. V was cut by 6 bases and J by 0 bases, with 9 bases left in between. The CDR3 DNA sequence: TGTGCCTGCCGGACGGGCTCTGGAAACACCATATATTTT. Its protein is CACRTGSGNTIYF.

The CDR3 DNA reads as TGTGCCAGCAGCCGACAGGTAAGGGGTGAAAAACTGTTTTTT. Its protein product is CASSRQVRGEKLFF. The chain couples TRBV7-6 to TRBJ1-4; a weak D match, TRBD1 (6 bases). Germline-derived CDR1 and CDR2 are SGHVS and FNYEAQ. V was shortened by 5 bases and J by 7 bases, with 14 bases between the two germline ends. The CDR3 covers 14 residues.

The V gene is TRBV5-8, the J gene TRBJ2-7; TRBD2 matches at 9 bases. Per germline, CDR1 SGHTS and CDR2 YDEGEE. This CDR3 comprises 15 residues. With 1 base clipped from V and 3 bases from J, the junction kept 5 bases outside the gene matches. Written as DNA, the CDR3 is TGTGCCAGCAGCTTGCGGCTAGCGGGGCTCTACGAGCAGTACTTC. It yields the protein CASSLRLAGLYEQYF.

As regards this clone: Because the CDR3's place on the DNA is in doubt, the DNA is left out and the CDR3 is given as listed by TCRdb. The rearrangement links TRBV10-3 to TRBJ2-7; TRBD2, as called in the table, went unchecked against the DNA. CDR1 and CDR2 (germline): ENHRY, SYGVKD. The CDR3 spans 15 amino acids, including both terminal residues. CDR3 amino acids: CAISLGTGSSYEQYF.

In DNA, the CDR3 is TGTGCCAGCAGCCCCCTCCCAGAGCGGTACTACGAGCAGTACTTC. Translating it yields CASSPLPERYYEQYF. The chain is built from TRBV11-1 and TRBJ2-7, with a weak D call TRBD2 (5 bases). CDR1 is SGHAT, CDR2 FQDESV, per germline (reference sequence). V lost 5 bases and J 3 bases, leaving 17 bases between the germline ends. The CDR3 sequence is 15 residues long.

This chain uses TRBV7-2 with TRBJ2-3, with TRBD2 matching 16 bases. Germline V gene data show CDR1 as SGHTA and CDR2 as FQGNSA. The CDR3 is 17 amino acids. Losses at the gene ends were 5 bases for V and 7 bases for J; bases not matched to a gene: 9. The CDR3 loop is CASSPGTSGGVRHTQYF. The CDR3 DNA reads TGTGCCAGCAGCCCTGGGACTAGCGGGGGGGTTAGGCATACGCAGTATTTT.

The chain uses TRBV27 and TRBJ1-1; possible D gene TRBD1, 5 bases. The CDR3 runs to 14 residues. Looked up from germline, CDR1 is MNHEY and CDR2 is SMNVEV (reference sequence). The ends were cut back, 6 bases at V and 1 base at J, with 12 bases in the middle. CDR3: CASSARGGNTEAFF. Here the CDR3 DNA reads TGTGCCAGCAGCGCCCGGGGCGGGAACACTGAAGCTTTCTTT.

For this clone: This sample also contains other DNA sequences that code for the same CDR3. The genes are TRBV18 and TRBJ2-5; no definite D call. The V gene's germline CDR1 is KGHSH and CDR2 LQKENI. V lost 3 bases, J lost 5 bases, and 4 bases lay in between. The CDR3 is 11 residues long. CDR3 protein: CASSPGETQYF. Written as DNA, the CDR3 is TGTGCCAGCTCACCTGGTGAGACCCAGTACTTC.